What follows are 20 T cell receptor beta chains derived from one specimen sequenced in a study of T cells in Graves' hyperthyroidism and ophthalmopathy. RNA transcripts served as the template for amplifying TCR beta CDR3 regions. The HTBI primer set drove a first-round RT-PCR of the TCR CDR3. A single record per CDR3 protein comes from TCRdb applying MiXCR to the multiplex PCR reads. The data show about 720,000 distinct CDR3 sequences, under 20% seen once. The sample consisted of blood. These receptors were collected from a woman between 50 and 59 years old with Graves' hyperthyroidism that later progressed to Graves' ophthalmopathy.

Only a few counts were recorded for this clonotype. The J gene is TRBJ2-3, the V gene TRBV12-3 or TRBV12-4; 8 bases are shared with TRBD1. There are 20 residues in the CDR3. The ends lost 3 bases at V and 5 bases at J; junction bases unmatched: 22. The CDR3 nucleotides read TGTGCCAGCAGTTTGTCTCTTGATATTCTTGGGCAGGGGGCAGAAGATACGCAGTATTTT. It is translated as CASSLSLDILGQGAEDTQYF.

The CDR3 is CASSLFRGRETEAFF. The CDR3 region has the DNA TGTGCCAGCAGCTTGTTCCGCGGCAGGGAGACTGAAGCTTTCTTT. The chain couples TRBV5-8 to TRBJ1-1; weak D call: TRBD1 (5 bases). This CDR3 contains 15 residues. V was pared by 1 base and J by 5 bases, with 15 bases between. In germline, CDR1 is SGHTS, CDR2 YDEGEE.

This clonotype was recorded many times. The chain employs TRBV20-1 and TRBJ2-7, with TRBD2 matching over 9 bases. The CDR3 sequence is 12 residues long. Germline CDR1 and CDR2: DFQATT and SNEGSKA (reference sequence). J lost 5 bases, V lost 6 bases, and 5 bases had no gene match. The CDR3 loop is CSAKRGVHEQYF. As DNA, the CDR3 is TGCAGTGCCAAGCGGGGGGTACACGAGCAGTACTTC.

The chain carries TRBV6-1 and TRBJ2-7, with D possibly TRBD1 on 6 matching bases. Germline V gene lookup returns CDR1 MNHNS and CDR2 SASEGT. CDR3 length equals 12 residues. Trimming removed 7 bases at V and 2 bases at J, with 9 bases between. The CDR3 nucleotides read TGTGCCAGCACCGACAGGACCTACGAGCAGTACTTC. It encodes CASTDRTYEQYF.

The V gene is TRBV11-1, the J gene TRBJ1-5, with D possibly being TRBD1 (6 bases). From germline, CDR1 is SGHAT and CDR2 FQDESV (reference sequence). This CDR3 has 19 residues. The V gene lost 5 bases and the J gene lost 3 bases, with 26 bases spanning the gap. The DNA of the CDR3 is TGTGCCAGCAGCCTAGGCCGGGACATAGGGTCCAGCCCCAATCAGCCCCAGCATTTT. As protein: CASSLGRDIGSSPNQPQHF.

The gene calls are TRBV4-1 and TRBJ1-3; weak D call: TRBD1 (6 bases). The germline V and J ends were trimmed by 1 base and 1 base, with 17 bases remaining between them. The CDR3 runs 18 residues. The germline V gene has CDR1 MGHRA and CDR2 YSYEKL. The CDR3 region is CASSQASAGELSGNTIYF. The CDR3 DNA sequence: TGCGCCAGCAGCCAAGCTTCGGCAGGGGAACTATCTGGAAACACCATATATTTT.

The chain links TRBV4-1 to TRBJ2-1; possibly TRBD1 for D (6 bases). Trimming stripped 1 base from V and 3 bases from J, with 10 bases between. This CDR3 has 15 residues. The germline CDR1 and CDR2 sequences are MGHRA and YSYEKL. The CDR3 nucleotides are TGCGCCAGCAGCCAAGGGGACAACGACTACAATGAGCAGTTCTTC. The encoded protein is CASSQGDNDYNEQFF.

A remark on this clonotype: Being one base from a much bigger clone, this may be a read error. V usage is TRBV6-1 and J usage is TRBJ1-1; D gene unclear. Looked up from germline, CDR1 is MNHNS and CDR2 is SASEGT. This CDR3 is 14 amino acids long. The ends were cut back, 3 bases at V and 0 bases at J, with 8 bases in the middle. As DNA, the CDR3 is TGTGCCAGCAGTGACCGGGAATTGAACACTGAAGCTTTCTTT. This sequence encodes CASSDRELNTEAFF.

This clonotype was picked up a small number of times. A junction boundary mismatches the germline segment, possibly from a read error. The gene calls are TRBV5-1 and TRBJ2-3; 8 nucleotides match TRBD1. Germline V lookup: CDR1 SGHRS, CDR2 YFSETQ. The CDR3 is made up of 14 amino acids. CDR3 protein: CASSVRQGPDTQCF. CDR3 bases: TGCGCCAGCAGCGTTCGACAGGGGCCAGATACGCAGTGTTTT.

The J gene is TRBJ2-6, the V gene TRBV20-1, with D unresolved. The CDR3 has 17 amino acids. Germline loops: CDR1 DFQATT, CDR2 SNEGSKA (reference sequence). V shed 0 bases and J shed 0 bases, with 12 bases lying between them. The CDR3 region is CSARDLGSSSGANVLTF. CDR3 sequence (DNA): TGCAGTGCTAGAGATCTGGGCAGCAGCTCTGGGGCCAACGTCCTGACTTTC.

This clonotype showed up many times. This chain joins TRBV20-1 and TRBJ1-5; D ambiguous. The V gene lost 0 bases and the J gene lost 0 bases, with 15 bases spanning the gap. Germline loops: CDR1 DFQATT, CDR2 SNEGSKA (reference sequence). CDR3 size: 17 residues. This chain's CDR3 is CSARDREQSYSNQPQHF. The CDR3 DNA reads as TGCAGTGCTAGAGATCGGGAACAGTCCTATAGCAATCAGCCCCAGCATTTT.

This clonotype turned up a few times. V usage is TRBV5-1 and J usage is TRBJ2-7; the match to TRBD1 covers 8 bases. The germline V gene encodes CDR1 SGHRS and CDR2 YFSETQ. The junction had 10 bases not matched to a gene; V was cut back by 5 bases and J by 0 bases. This CDR3 is built from 16 residues. The CDR3 protein is CASRSPAGTGSYEQYF. CDR3 sequence (DNA): TGCGCCAGCAGAAGTCCGGCCGGGACAGGCTCCTACGAGCAGTACTTC.

This clonotype was found a few times. V and J are TRBV9 and TRBJ2-2; 7 bases map to TRBD1. From germline, CDR1 is SGDLS and CDR2 YYNGEE. The CDR3 length is 16 residues. The junction had 10 bases not matched to a gene; V was cut back by 4 bases and J by 4 bases. The CDR3 DNA sequence: TGTGCCAGCAGCCCCACCCGGGACAGCTTCACCGGGGAGCTGTTTTTT. Its protein is CASSPTRDSFTGELFF.

This clonotype was seen at least ten times. This rearrangement joins TRBV5-1 to TRBJ1-1, with D hard to call. Per germline, CDR1 SGHRS and CDR2 YFSETQ. The V gene lost 0 bases and the J gene lost 0 bases, with 9 bases spanning the gap. CDR3 length: 15 amino acids. CDR3 sequence reads: CASSLDWSLNTEAFF. The CDR3 DNA reads as TGCGCCAGCAGCTTGGATTGGTCCTTGAACACTGAAGCTTTCTTT.

The rearrangement links TRBV7-9 to TRBJ1-2, with D unclear. Germline V CDR1 and CDR2: SEHNR, FQNEAQ (reference sequence). V lost 5 bases, J lost 4 bases, and 11 bases lay in between. The CDR3 has 13 amino acids. For the CDR3, the DNA is TGTGCCAGCAGCAACAACGCTGTCTATGGCTACACCTTC. It is translated as CASSNNAVYGYTF. The whole variable domain, remainder taken from reference TRBV7-9 and TRBJ1-2, is DTGVSQNPRHKITKRGQNVTFRCDPISEHNRLYWYRQTLGQGPEFLTYFQNEAQLEKSRLLSDRFSAERPKGSFSTLEIQRTEQGDSAMYLCASSNNAVYGYTFGSGTRLTVV.

The V gene is TRBV9, the J gene TRBJ2-6, with unresolved D. The CDR3 is 15 residues long. Per germline, CDR1 SGDLS and CDR2 YYNGEE. V lost 0 bases to trimming and J lost 0 bases, with 4 bases between them. The DNA of the CDR3 is TGTGCCAGCAGCGTAGTGAGCTCTGGGGCCAACGTCCTGACTTTC. Its translation is CASSVVSSGANVLTF.

This chain uses TRBV27 with TRBJ2-1; 9 nucleotides agree with TRBD1. The germline gives CDR1 MNHEY, CDR2 SMNVEV (reference sequence). With 3 bases clipped from V and 9 bases from J, the junction kept 6 bases outside the gene matches. This CDR3 has 14 residues. CDR3 sequence reads: CASSLRDRVGEQFF. The CDR3 DNA follows: TGTGCCAGCAGTTTGAGGGACAGGGTCGGTGAGCAGTTCTTC.

Many counts were recorded for this clonotype. The chain carries TRBV2 and TRBJ1-1; D gene uncertain. The ends were cut back, 6 bases at V and 1 base at J, with 9 bases in the middle. CDR3 length equals 13 residues. The V gene's germline CDR1 is SNHLY and CDR2 FYNNEI. The CDR3 loop is CASSQEANTEAFF. The CDR3, as DNA: TGTGCCAGCAGCCAAGAGGCGAACACTGAAGCTTTCTTT.

In its sample, this clonotype was seen many times. The V and J genes are TRBV30 and TRBJ2-1; D may be TRBD2 (5 bases). The germline V and J ends were trimmed by 3 bases and 4 bases, with 16 bases remaining between them. CDR1 GTSNPN and CDR2 SVGIG come from the germline V gene (reference sequence). The CDR3 loop spans 15 amino acids. The CDR3 DNA follows: TGTGCCTGGAGAGGCTTTGCGGGTGTGTACAATGAGCAGTTCTTC. Protein product: CAWRGFAGVYNEQFF. Supplemented by reference TRBV30 and TRBJ2-1, the full variable domain reads SQTIHQWPATLVQPVGSPLSLECTVEGTSNPNLYWYRQAAGRGLQLLFYSVGIGQISSEVPQNLSASRPQDRQFILSSKKLLLSDSGFYLCAWRGFAGVYNEQFFGPGTRLTVL.

J is TRBJ1-1 and V is TRBV19; TRBD1 matches 8 bases. V shed 5 bases and J 5 bases; nucleotides not matched to a gene: 7. CDR1 and CDR2 from the germline V gene are LNHDA and SQIVND (reference sequence). CDR3 size: 14 residues. The CDR3 coding sequence is TGTGCCAGTAGTCCAGGGGGCGGAATAACTGAAGCTTTCTTT. As protein: CASSPGGGITEAFF.